A selection of T cell receptor beta chains follows, all from one sample in a study of CD8+ T cells in alopecia areata. TCRdb keeps only in-frame clones here, not all; method: immunoSEQ multiplex PCR. Here the sample spans 270,000 or so clones, 55% to 75% being singletons. This material consisted of CD4+ T cells sorted from blood, taken at week 24, from a patient treated with tofacitinib. These receptors all come from a human donor with alopecia areata. Each CDR3 is given with its conserved first and last residue. Each record gives: V gene, CDR3 protein.

TRBV9 CASSVEGESSEAFF
TRBV28 CASSADSGRGQPQHF
TRBV10-3 CAISEAAQGDYTF
TRBV29-1 CSAPPGSQETQYF
TRBV4-1 CASSQAPTGTGSNQPQHF
TRBV4-1 CASSQGATGTPPYEQYF
TRBV10-3 CAISVFGQGDTEAFF
TRBV2 CASSSDRNQETQYF
TRBV15 CATSRGGAGQGNEQFF
TRBV29-1 CSGDLRGPGGTQYF
TRBV11-2 CASSLELQETQYF
TRBV27 CASSLRGTEAFF
TRBV7-2 CASSLSLAKNIQYF
TRBV13 CASSSRLGRGSDTQYF
TRBV29-1 CSVLWRRREGNTIYF
TRBV25-1 CASSEIGNEQFF
TRBV7-9 CASSPEGGTQYF
TRBV30 CAWRQGRNYGYTF
TRBV29-1 CSVEEGQETQYF
TRBV30 CAGDRFNYGYTF
TRBV2 CASSEGTGPKQYF
TRBV28 CASSFGTSIGLRSGNQPQHF
TRBV4-1 CASSQGTSLAVEAFF
TRBV4-3 CASSQGTSGDTQYF
TRBV5-1 CASSSGTANYGYTF
TRBV4-1 CASSRPERLKFNTEAFF
TRBV29-1 CSVVAGGSAEQYF
TRBV5-1 CASSLSSGNTEAFF
TRBV4-1 CASSPLGRVNTEAFF